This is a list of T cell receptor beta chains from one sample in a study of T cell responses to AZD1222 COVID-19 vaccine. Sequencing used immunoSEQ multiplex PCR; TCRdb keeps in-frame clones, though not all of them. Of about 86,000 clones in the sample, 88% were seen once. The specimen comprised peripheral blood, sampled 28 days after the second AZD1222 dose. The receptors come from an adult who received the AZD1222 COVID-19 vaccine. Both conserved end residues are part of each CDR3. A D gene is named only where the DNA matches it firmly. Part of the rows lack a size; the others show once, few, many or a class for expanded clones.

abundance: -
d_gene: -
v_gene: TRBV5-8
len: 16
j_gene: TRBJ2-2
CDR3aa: CASSFPLDSNTGELFF
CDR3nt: TGTGCCAGCAGCTTTCCTCTGGACAGCAACACCGGGGAGCTGTTTTTT

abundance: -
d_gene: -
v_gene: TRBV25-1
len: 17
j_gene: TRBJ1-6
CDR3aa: CASSEYFDGGYNSPLHF
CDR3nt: TGTGCCAGCAGTGAATATTTTGACGGGGGCTATAATTCACCCCTCCACTTT

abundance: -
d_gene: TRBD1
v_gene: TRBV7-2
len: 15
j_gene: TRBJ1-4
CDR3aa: CASSLLARGTEKLFF
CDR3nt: TGTGCCAGCAGCTTATTAGCCAGGGGGACTGAAAAACTGTTTTTT

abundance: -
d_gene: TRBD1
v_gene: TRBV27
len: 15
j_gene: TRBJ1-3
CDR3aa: CASRRDSNSGNTIYF
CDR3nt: TGTGCCAGCAGGCGGGACAGCAACTCTGGAAACACCATATATTTT

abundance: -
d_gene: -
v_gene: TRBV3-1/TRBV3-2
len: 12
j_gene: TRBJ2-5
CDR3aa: CASSSFRETQYF
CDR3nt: TGTGCCAGCAGCTCATTTCGTGAGACCCAGTACTTC

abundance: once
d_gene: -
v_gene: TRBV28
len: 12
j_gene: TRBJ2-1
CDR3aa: CASSLQRLEQFF
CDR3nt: TGTGCCAGCAGTTTACAGCGGCTAGAGCAGTTCTTC

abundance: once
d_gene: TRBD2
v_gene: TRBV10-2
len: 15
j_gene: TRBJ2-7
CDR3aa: CASRVASGSFYEQYF
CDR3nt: TGCGCCAGCAGAGTCGCTAGCGGGAGCTTCTACGAGCAGTACTTC

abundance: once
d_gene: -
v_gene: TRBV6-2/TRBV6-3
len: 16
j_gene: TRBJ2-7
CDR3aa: CASSPKPGPTSYEQYF
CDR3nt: TGTGCCAGCAGTCCCAAGCCAGGCCCAACGTCCTACGAGCAGTACTTC

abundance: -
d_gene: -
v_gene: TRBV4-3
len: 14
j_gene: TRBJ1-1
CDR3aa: CASRWGVMNTEAFF
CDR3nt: TGCGCCAGCAGGTGGGGGGTCATGAACACTGAAGCTTTCTTT

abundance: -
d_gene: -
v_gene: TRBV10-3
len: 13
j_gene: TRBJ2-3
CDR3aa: CAAEDPATDTQYF
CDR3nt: TGTGCCGCTGAAGATCCGGCCACAGATACGCAGTATTTT

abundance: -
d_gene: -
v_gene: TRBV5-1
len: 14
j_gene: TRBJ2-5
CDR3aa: CASSLEQGGKTQYF
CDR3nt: TGCGCCAGCAGCTTGGAACAGGGTGGGAAGACCCAGTACTTC

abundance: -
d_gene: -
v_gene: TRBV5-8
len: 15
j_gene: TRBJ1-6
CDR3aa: CASSAGRSYNSPLHF
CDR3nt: TGTGCCAGCAGCGCGGGAAGGTCCTATAATTCACCCCTCCACTTT

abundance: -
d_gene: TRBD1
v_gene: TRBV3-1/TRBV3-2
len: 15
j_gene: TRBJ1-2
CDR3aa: CASSQLGQDPLGYTF
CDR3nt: TGTGCCAGCAGCCAACTGGGACAGGACCCTTTGGGCTACACCTTC

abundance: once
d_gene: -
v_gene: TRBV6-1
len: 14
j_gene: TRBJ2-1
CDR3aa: CASSEIGQYNEQFF
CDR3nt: TGTGCCAGCAGTGAAATCGGCCAATACAATGAGCAGTTCTTC

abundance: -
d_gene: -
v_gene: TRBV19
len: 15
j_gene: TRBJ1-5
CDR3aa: CASSIDGFSNQPQHF
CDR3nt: TGTGCCAGTAGTATAGACGGGTTTAGCAATCAGCCCCAGCATTTT

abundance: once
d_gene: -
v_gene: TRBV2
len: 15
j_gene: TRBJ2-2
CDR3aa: CASSVGGARTGELFF
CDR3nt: TGTGCCAGCAGTGTAGGCGGGGCCAGGACCGGGGAGCTGTTTTTT

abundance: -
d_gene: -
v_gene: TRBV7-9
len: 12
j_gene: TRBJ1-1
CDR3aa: CASSLVDSEAFF
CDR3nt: TGTGCCAGCAGCTTAGTCGACAGTGAAGCTTTCTTT

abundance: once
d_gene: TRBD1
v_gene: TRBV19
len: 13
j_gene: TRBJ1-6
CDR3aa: CASSWDSNSPLHF
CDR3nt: TGTGCCAGTAGTTGGGACAGCAATTCACCCCTCCACTTT

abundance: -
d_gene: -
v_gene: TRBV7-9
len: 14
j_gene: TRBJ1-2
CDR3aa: CASSLVPGNYGYTF
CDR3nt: TGTGCCAGCAGCTTAGTACCCGGCAACTATGGCTACACCTTC